The T cell receptor beta chain described here comes from a study of cytomegalovirus exposure and HLA in healthy donors (TCRdb year 2017). Broadly, across the study: An earlier analysis of about 560 of the donors reported 250 to 350 Gb of sequence data and roughly 120 million unique TCR beta sequences obtained from 180 million or so T cells. An early release covering more than 500 HLA-typed donors comprised about 320 gigabases of sequencing data and some 79 million unique TCR sequences. Of the approximately 400 genotyped donors, 75% to 85% were placed in the genetic ancestry cluster associated with self-reported Caucasian donors. The study aimed to test whether cataloging public T cell receptors could reveal signatures of past pathogen exposure. The study used immunosequencing to profile the T cell repertoires of more than 650 subjects and linked those repertoires to cytomegalovirus serostatus. Along with the approximately 700-subject first cohort, a separate validation cohort of about 110 different subjects was used. To predict cytomegalovirus infection status, the study combined high-throughput TCR immunosequencing, statistical association of individual TCRs with disease status, and machine learning. A later analysis re-analyzed previously published TCR beta repertoires from roughly 690 donors and added high-resolution HLA genotyping to study TCR occurrence patterns. Rather than using new phenotypic data, the later analysis identified candidate immune exposures from TCR beta sequences and from how often those sequences occurred across donors. In an earlier analysis of 587 of the donors, high-throughput TCR beta sequencing was used to judge whether each TCR beta V gene segment behaved as functional or pseudogenic. Donor age, sex, ethnicity and CMV serostatus were collected together with the repertoire data. In a later genetic analysis, genome-wide SNP genotypes for about three fifths of the 666 donors were used, and that subset was treated as a discovery cohort. All discovery cohort repertoires had been generated on a single sequencing platform. HLA typing covered class I and class II loci at four-digit resolution. The number of donors typed differed by locus, with about 629-630 for A, B, C, DRB1 and DQB1, around 500 for DQA1, nearly 610 for DPA1, and 472 for DPB1. Four or five DR-DQ haplotypes were treated as single units for association and clustering because of strong linkage in the cohort. Among roughly 370 genotyped donors of the cohort, an average of around 240,000 unique TCR beta nucleotide sequences were sequenced per donor, around 18% of them non-productive.

The cohort consisted of 666 healthy bone marrow donors. All cohort members were sampled while nominally healthy, although unrecorded immune exposures were likely present. The donor was CMV seronegative and belonged to the group of approximately 320 seronegative cohort members. A peripheral blood sample was provided by each donor, and peripheral blood mononuclear cells were used for TCR beta sequencing. The Qiagen DNeasy Blood Extraction Kit was used to extract genomic DNA from the blood cell samples. Library prep was done by the immunoSEQ multiplex PCR assay. The multiplex PCR relied on a mix of 60 forward primers for TCR Vbeta segments and 13 reverse primers for TCR Jbeta segments. The CDR3 region of rearranged TCR beta genes was amplified from genomic DNA by a multiplex PCR assay. On the Illumina HiSeq System, the amplified TCR beta libraries were sequenced as 87-base-pair reads. In the paper's pipeline: A later analysis tallied 75 million to 95 million unique TCR beta chains across the 700 or so repertoires, and approximately 12 million of those chains were shared by two or more donors. Raw reads were error-corrected and collapsed into unique sequences by a nearest-neighbor algorithm in which closely related sequences were merged to remove PCR and sequencing errors. CDR3 sequences were aligned to IMGT reference sequences to assign V, D and J gene segments. For a sequence to be retained, a match of at least six nucleotides was required to both a V gene segment and a J gene segment. Rearrangements were classified as productive when the CDR3 lacked stop codons and remained in frame with V and J, and all other rearrangements were classified as non-productive. CDR3 was defined according to IMGT convention as the region running from the second conserved V-encoded cysteine to the conserved J-encoded phenylalanine. Sequences without an unambiguous match to a single V gene segment were excluded from the earlier analysis of almost 600 of the donors. An earlier analysis of a few hundred of the donors classified V segments as functional when productive rearrangements were above 56.7% and as segregating when the standard deviation between donors was above 5%. A statistical classification framework was built for diagnosing cytomegalovirus status from the catalog of TCR beta chain sequences. V and J gene assignment, in a later analysis, came from comparing TCR nucleotide sequences with IMGT/GENE-DB human TR gene sequences. Using the TCRdist pipeline, a later analysis assigned CDR3 sequences along with most-parsimonious VDJ recombination scenarios. In a later analysis, every TCR beta chain was defined by the combination of its CDR3 amino acid sequence and its V-gene family, and reads without a unique V-gene family were dropped. A later analysis removed several hundred highly shared, low-generation-probability nucleotide sequences to deal with suspected cross-contamination and a sequencing artifact. In a later analysis, a clonal expansion index for each public chain was calculated from normalized within-repertoire ranks of inferred template counts. In a later analysis, generation probabilities were computed using a VDJ recombination model fitted to out-of-frame rearrangements, and the results were checked against IGoR. In a later analysis, TCR-TCR, TCR-HLA and TCR-CMV co-occurrence was scored with hypergeometric tests, and a repertoire-size bias correction was applied to TCR pairs. To estimate false discovery rates, a later analysis permuted the HLA or CMV assignments 20 times. In a later analysis, co-occurring TCRs were grouped using DBSCAN, with TCRdist sequence similarity added in when clustering inside HLA-allele-positive subsets. Repertoires with fewer than 30,000 or more than 120,000 public chains were left out of co-occurrence clustering, as were five repertoires with anomalous nucleotide sharing. Here the immuneACCESS table is served through TCRdb, limited to in-frame sequences with V and J called. Missing clones are a known gap in these copies; in checked studies unresolved V genes cover under half, and the rest lacks a known reason. That table gives V, J and clone size, and the DNA gave D and trimming. This sample has about 110,000 clones in its table, and around 61% of those were observed once. The ten largest clones add up to 2% to 2.5% of the sample.

Of note for this clone: This clone's antigen is unknown. Base qualities are not at hand, and no much larger clone is one base apart.

The research as a whole found: A group of highly shared sequence variants was considered likely to be a technical artifact of the sequencing pipeline. According to a later analysis, parvovirus B19, influenza, CMV and Epstein-Barr virus appeared linked to several top co-occurrence clusters. Linkage disequilibrium might explain the correlated functional status among segregating V segments, but an unknown experimental factor could not be ruled out. For the cohort, immune exposure information was limited to CMV serostatus. A few of the identified cytomegalovirus-associated TCR beta chains were confirmed in vitro to be specific for cytomegalovirus antigens. The study listed approximately 150 TCR beta chains as associated with cytomegalovirus. Because HLA typing was missing for some donors at each locus, association tests included only the typed subset. The authors suggested that the approach could potentially be extended to other disease states and immunological phenotypes. In a later genetic analysis, fewer N-insertions in productive TCRs were reported among donors in an Asian-associated ancestry cluster than the 666-donor mean. A later analysis found that HLA-associated TCR beta chains were more clonally expanded and had lower generation probabilities than equally common non-associated chains. The cohort was sequenced for TCR beta chains only, and without alpha or paired-chain data the features that could be detected were limited. A later analysis found that TCR association rates varied across HLA loci, with DRB1 alleles showing the most associated TCRs and HLA-C alleles the fewest. When HLA alleles, especially DR and DQ, strongly co-occurred, TCR associations were difficult to assign to individual alleles. Because counts were too low, seventeen rarely observed V segments, including chromosome 9 orphons, were excluded from the earlier analysis of fewer than 650 of the donors. Sequencing depth was assumed to be roughly uniform across donors in the presence/absence analyses, though that assumption may not hold. In a later genetic analysis, a missense DCLRE1C variant was associated with V-gene and J-gene trimming of TCR beta chains, and the association was replicated in an independent cohort. Cytomegalovirus status was reported to be diagnosed by the classifier with high specificity and sensitivity in both the original and validation cohorts. Broadly in line with IMGT annotations, most TCR beta V segments showed up in productive rearrangements about 90% or about 30% of the time in an earlier analysis of 587 of the donors. Most CMV-associated TCR beta chains appeared to be HLA-restricted in a later analysis, and the HLA associations seemed to be driven largely by CMV exposure. Most TCR sequences were seen in very few donors, while some public TCRs were found in many individuals. At a false discovery rate of 0.05, a later analysis linked some 18,000 TCR beta sequences to specific HLA alleles. A further reported finding was that TCR beta sequences accurately predicted the HLA-A and HLA-B alleles for most subjects in the first cohort.

The sample comprised PBMCs. This TCR derives from a woman under 40 in good health and CMV-seronegative.

The DNA sequence is as follows: TGTGCCAGCAAGGGACGAGGGGAGGGCTCCTACGAGCAGTACTTC. This encodes CASKGRGEGSYEQYF. The sequence links TRBV7-9 to TRBJ2-7; TRBD2 fits 7 bases in the junction. The V end gives up 7 bases and the J end 0 bases, leaving 9 bases in the junction not matched to a gene. In the germline V gene (reference sequence), CDR1 corresponds to SEHNR and CDR2 to FQNEAQ. Counted from cysteine to phenylalanine, this CDR3 has 15 amino acids. Only the CDR3 region is kept as DNA, spanning 45 bases read in frame from base 1.